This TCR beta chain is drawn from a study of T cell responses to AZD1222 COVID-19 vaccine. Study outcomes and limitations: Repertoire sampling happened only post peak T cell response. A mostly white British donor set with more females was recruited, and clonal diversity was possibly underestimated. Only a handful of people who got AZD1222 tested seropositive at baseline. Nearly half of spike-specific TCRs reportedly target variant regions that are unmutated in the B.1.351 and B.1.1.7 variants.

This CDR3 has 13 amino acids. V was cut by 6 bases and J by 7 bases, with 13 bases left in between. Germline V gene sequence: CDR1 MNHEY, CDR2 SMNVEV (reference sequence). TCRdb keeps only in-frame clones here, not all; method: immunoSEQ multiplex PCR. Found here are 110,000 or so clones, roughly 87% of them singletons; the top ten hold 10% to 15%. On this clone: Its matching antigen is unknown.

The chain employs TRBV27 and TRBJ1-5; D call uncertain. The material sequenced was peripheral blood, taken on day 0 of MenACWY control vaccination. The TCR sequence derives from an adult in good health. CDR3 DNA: TGTGCCAGCAGCTTCGTGAAAGGCCAGCCCCAGCATTTT. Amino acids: CASSFVKGQPQHF.